What follows are 18 T cell receptor beta chains derived from one specimen sequenced in a study of CD8+ T cells in alopecia areata. Sequencing relied on a cDNA template that was reverse transcribed from extracted RNA. The table came from immunoSEQ multiplex PCR; TCRdb's copy has only in-frame clones and leaves some out. The data hold about 180,000 clones, with roughly 66% observed a single time. The sequenced sample was CD8+ T cells sorted from blood, obtained at week 0. Receptor source: a human donor with alopecia areata.

This rearrangement joins TRBV18 to TRBJ2-5; no clear D. V lost 3 bases, J lost 5 bases, and 10 bases lay in between. Germline CDR1 is KGHSH and CDR2 is LQKENI. CDR3 size: 13 residues. The CDR3 DNA is TGTGCCAGCTCACCTCCAACCTACGAGACCCAGTACTTC. Translated, it gives CASSPPTYETQYF.

This clone has more than one count but fewer than ten. The chain combines TRBV27 with TRBJ2-7; 7 positions match TRBD1. The CDR3 extends over 14 amino acids. Trimming at V came to 4 bases and at J to 5 bases, leaving 8 bases not matched to a gene. Germline V CDR1 and CDR2: MNHEY, SMNVEV (reference sequence). CDR3 residues: CASSYRGLLNEQYF. As DNA, the CDR3 is TGTGCCAGCAGTTACAGGGGTTTATTGAACGAGCAGTACTTC.

The chain links TRBV30 to TRBJ1-1; no clear D gene. Trimming shortened V by 2 bases and J by 5 bases, and 12 bases separated the two germline ends. The CDR3 has 13 residues. Germline CDR1 is GTSNPN and CDR2 is SVGIG (reference sequence). The CDR3 nucleotides are TGTGCCTGGAGTTGGGGTTTCGGTACTGAAGCTTTCTTT. Translation: CAWSWGFGTEAFF.

CDR3 in amino acids: CSVGDGGTEAFF. The CDR3 DNA reads TGCAGCGTTGGGGACGGAGGCACTGAAGCTTTCTTT. This chain connects TRBV29-1 to TRBJ1-1, with a weak D call TRBD1 (5 bases). The CDR3 runs to 12 residues. Germline V gene sequence: CDR1 SQVTM, CDR2 ANQGSEA. Between the trimmed V and J ends, which lost 4 bases and 4 bases, there was a span of 10 bases.

This chain uses TRBV2 with TRBJ2-7; TRBD1 is a possible D gene (6 bases). The CDR3 is 15 residues long. Looked up from germline, CDR1 is SNHLY and CDR2 is FYNNEI. The germline V and J ends were trimmed by 5 bases and 1 base, with 15 bases remaining between them. The CDR3 sequence: CASSQDSISSYEQYF. CDR3 in DNA: TGTGCCAGCAGTCAGGACAGTATTTCATCCTACGAGCAGTACTTC.

The chain recombines TRBV15 with TRBJ1-2; 7 nucleotides match TRBD1. Germline V gene lookup returns CDR1 LNHNV and CDR2 YYDKDF (reference sequence). The CDR3 has 13 amino acids. Trimming took 6 bases from V and 9 from J; bases not matched to a gene: 10. As DNA, the CDR3 is TGTGCCACCAGGGAAGGGGGCGAGTATCGCTACACCTTC. Residues: CATREGGEYRYTF.

The chain has TRBV15 and TRBJ1-5; D might be TRBD1 (6 bases). CDR3 length: 14 residues. CDR1 and CDR2 from the germline V gene are LNHNV and YYDKDF (reference sequence). Trimming pared 0 bases from V and 6 bases from J, leaving 9 bases between. The CDR3 spells CATSREKGGQPQHF. The DNA for the CDR3 is TGTGCCACCAGCAGAGAAAAGGGGGGTCAGCCCCAGCATTTT.

V and J are TRBV20-1 and TRBJ2-2, with D unresolved. The V gene's germline CDR1 is DFQATT and CDR2 SNEGSKA (reference sequence). V lost 5 bases and J 8 bases, leaving 6 bases between the germline ends. The CDR3 is 10 residues long. CDR3 in amino acids: CSAVEGELFF. In DNA, the CDR3 is TGCAGTGCTGTCGAGGGGGAGCTGTTTTTT.

The CDR3 nucleotides read TGTGCCAGCAGCACCTGGACAGGGGGCGTGGACACTGAAGCTTTCTTT. This codes for CASSTWTGGVDTEAFF. The rearrangement joins TRBV13 to TRBJ1-1, with TRBD1 matching 11 bases. The germline V gene encodes CDR1 PRHDT and CDR2 FYEKMQ (reference sequence). Germline trimming cut 5 bases from V and 3 bases from J; bases unmatched to any gene: 8. This CDR3 spans 16 amino acids.

This clone was seen more than once but under ten times. The V gene is TRBV12-5, the J gene TRBJ2-7; maybe TRBD1 (6 bases). The CDR3 spans 15 residues. Per germline, CDR1 LGHNT and CDR2 FRNRAP. Trimming left V 3 bases short and J 4 bases short, with 16 bases between. CDR3 bases: TGTGCTAGTGGTTTTCAGCCCACAGGGCCTTACGAGCAGTACTTC. Translated: CASGFQPTGPYEQYF.

This clone came up once. Here the CDR3 reads CASSEYWTQRSNQPQHF. The CDR3 DNA follows: TGTGCCAGCAGTGAATATTGGACCCAGAGAAGCAATCAGCCCCAGCATTTT. The J gene is TRBJ1-5, the V gene TRBV25-1; D uncertain. Between the trimmed V and J ends, which lost 0 bases and 1 base, there was a span of 13 bases. The CDR3 has 17 amino acids. CDR1 and CDR2 from the germline V gene are MGHDK and SYGVNS.

The chain couples TRBV29-1 to TRBJ2-2, with a possible D match to TRBD2 (6 bases). CDR1 and CDR2 (germline): SQVTM, ANQGSEA. The V gene lost 3 bases and the J gene lost 0 bases, with 14 bases spanning the gap. The CDR3 totals 16 residues. As DNA, the CDR3 is TGCAGCGTTGAGTTTTTAGCGGAATCGAACACCGGGGAGCTGTTTTTT. This gives the protein CSVEFLAESNTGELFF.

Only a few counts were recorded for this clone. The CDR3 DNA reads TGCGCCAGCAGCCCATCGCAGGGGGCTAGCACAGATACGCAGTATTTT. This gives the protein CASSPSQGASTDTQYF. The chain joins TRBV4-1 to TRBJ2-3, with TRBD1 matching 8 bases. From germline, CDR1 is MGHRA and CDR2 YSYEKL. V lost 4 bases to trimming and J lost 0 bases; unmatched junction nucleotides: 6. The CDR3 covers 16 residues.

This chain joins TRBV2 and TRBJ1-2; D is unclear. Germline values: CDR1 SNHLY, CDR2 FYNNEI. CDR3 length: 10 residues. Deletions cut 9 bases from V and 4 bases from J, with 6 bases between. The CDR3 loop reads CASFPYGYTF. Written as DNA, the CDR3 is TGTGCCAGTTTCCCCTATGGCTACACCTTC.

The V call is TRBV30, the J call TRBJ2-2; D is undetermined. The germline V and J ends were trimmed by 0 bases and 13 bases, with 9 bases remaining between them. Germline V gives CDR1 GTSNPN, CDR2 SVGIG (reference sequence). The CDR3 loop spans 11 amino acids. CDR3 in amino acids: CAWSVIPALFF. The CDR3 DNA reads as TGTGCCTGGAGTGTAATCCCGGCGCTGTTTTTT.

CDR3 sequence reads: CASSLKRHGKCCHGYTF. The CDR3 DNA follows: TGTGCCAGCAGCTTGAAACGACACGGAAAATGTTGTCATGGCTACACCTTC. The chain combines TRBV5-6 with TRBJ1-2; no clear D gene. CDR1 is SGHDT and CDR2 is YYEEEE in the germline V gene. This CDR3 region has 17 residues. Between the trimmed V and J ends, which lost 1 base and 6 bases, there was a span of 22 bases.

This clone was detected a few times. J is TRBJ2-3 and V is TRBV27; 9 nucleotides agree with TRBD1. CDR1 and CDR2 from the germline V gene are MNHEY and SMNVEV (reference sequence). The CDR3 spans 15 residues. The junction had 4 bases not matched to a gene; V was cut back by 2 bases and J by 4 bases. The CDR3 loop is CASSLRDREADTQYF. DNA for the CDR3: TGTGCCAGCAGTTTACGGGACAGGGAAGCAGATACGCAGTATTTT.

CDR3 DNA sequence: TGTGCCAGCAGTGAACAGGGTAACTATGGCTACACCTTC. Encoded protein: CASSEQGNYGYTF. This rearrangement joins TRBV2 to TRBJ1-2; maybe TRBD1 (5 bases). The CDR3 sequence is 13 residues long. Germline assignment: CDR1 SNHLY and CDR2 FYNNEI. V lost 2 bases and J 1 base, leaving 5 bases between the germline ends.